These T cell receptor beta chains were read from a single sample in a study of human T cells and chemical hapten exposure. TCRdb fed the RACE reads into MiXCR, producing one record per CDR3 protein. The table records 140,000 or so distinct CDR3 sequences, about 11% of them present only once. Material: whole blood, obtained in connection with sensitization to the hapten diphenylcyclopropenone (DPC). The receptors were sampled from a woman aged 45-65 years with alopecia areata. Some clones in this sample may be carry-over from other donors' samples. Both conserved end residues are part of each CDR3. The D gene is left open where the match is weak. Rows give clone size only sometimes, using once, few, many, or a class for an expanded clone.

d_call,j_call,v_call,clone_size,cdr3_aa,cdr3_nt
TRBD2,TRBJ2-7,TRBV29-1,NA,CSAEEGGHEQYF,TGCAGCGCAGAAGAGGGAGGGCACGAGCAGTACTTC
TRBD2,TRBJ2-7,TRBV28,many,CASSFGGAGSFEQYF,TGTGCCAGCAGTTTCGGGGGGGCTGGGTCATTCGAGCAGTACTTC
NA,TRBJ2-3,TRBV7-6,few,CASSLAEADTQYF,TGTGCCAGCAGCTTAGCGGAGGCAGATACGCAGTATTTT
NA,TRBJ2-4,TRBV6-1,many,CASSPDLGGNIQYF,TGTGCCAGCAGTCCGGACCTAGGGGGAAACATTCAGTACTTC
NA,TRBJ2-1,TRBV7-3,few,CASSLIINREIPSDEQFF,TGTGCCAGCAGCTTAATTATCAACCGGGAGATCCCAAGCGATGAGCAGTTCTTC
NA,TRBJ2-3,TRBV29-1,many,CSAPPTGLSSTDTQYF,TGCAGCGCTCCACCAACAGGGCTGAGTAGCACAGATACGCAGTATTTT
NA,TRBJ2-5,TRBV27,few,CASTSSLSTRRAQYF,TGTGCCAGCACCAGCAGCCTGTCGACGCGTAGGGCCCAGTACTTC
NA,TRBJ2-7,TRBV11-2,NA,CASSWTGAYGQYF,TGTGCCAGCAGCTGGACTGGGGCCTACGGGCAGTACTTC
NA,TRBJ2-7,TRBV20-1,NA,CSARATGRGKQYF,TGCAGTGCTCGCGCGACAGGCCGGGGAAAACAGTACTTC
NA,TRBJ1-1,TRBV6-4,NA,CASSEWGARAEAFF,TGTGCCAGCAGTGAGTGGGGGGCGCGGGCCGAAGCTTTCTTT
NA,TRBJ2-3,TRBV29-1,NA,CSVEERATDTQYF,TGCAGCGTTGAAGAGCGGGCCACAGATACGCAGTATTTT
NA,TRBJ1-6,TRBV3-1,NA,CASSRDRDSPLHF,TGTGCCAGCAGCCGGGATAGAGACTCACCCCTCCACTTT
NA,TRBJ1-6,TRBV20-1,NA,CSAREGGRNNSPLHF,TGCAGTGCTAGAGAGGGCGGGCGAAATAATTCACCCCTCCACTTT